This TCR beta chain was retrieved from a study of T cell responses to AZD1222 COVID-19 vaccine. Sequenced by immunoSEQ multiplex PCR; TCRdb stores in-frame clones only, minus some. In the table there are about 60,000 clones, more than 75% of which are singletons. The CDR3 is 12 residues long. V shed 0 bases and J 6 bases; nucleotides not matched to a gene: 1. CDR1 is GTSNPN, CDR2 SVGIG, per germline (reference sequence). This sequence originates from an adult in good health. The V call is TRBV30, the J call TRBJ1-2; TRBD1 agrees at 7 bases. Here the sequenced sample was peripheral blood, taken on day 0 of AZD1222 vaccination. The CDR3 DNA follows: TGTGCCTGGAGTGTAGACAGGGATGGCTACACCTTC. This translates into CAWSVDRDGYTF.